The 14 T cell receptor beta chains listed next were all sequenced from one sample in a study of blood T cell repertoires in COVID-19. Libraries were prepared by immunoSEQ multiplex PCR; TCRdb keeps only in-frame clonotypes and omits some of them. Altogether fewer than 70,000 clones are present, about 85% being singletons, with the ten largest covering around 2.9%. What was sequenced was peripheral blood. The receptors here all came from an elderly man with acute or convalescent COVID-19.

The chain joins TRBV7-9 to TRBJ1-2; 7 bases are shared with TRBD1. CDR1 SEHNR and CDR2 FQNEAQ come from the germline V gene (reference sequence). Trimming took 7 bases from V and 4 from J; bases not matched to a gene: 12. CDR3 length equals 15 residues. The CDR3: CASTRQGFSIYGYTF. In DNA, the CDR3 is TGTGCCAGCACCCGACAGGGTTTTTCGATCTATGGCTACACCTTC.

The chain joins TRBV5-1 to TRBJ2-5, with 16 nucleotides matching TRBD2. The length of the CDR3 is 17 residues. Germline assignment: CDR1 SGHRS and CDR2 YFSETQ. Unmatched junction bases numbered 7, after V lost 4 bases and J lost 4 bases. The CDR3 sequence: CASSRGLAGGAPETQYF. CDR3 DNA: TGCGCCAGCAGCCGGGGACTAGCGGGAGGGGCCCCAGAGACCCAGTACTTC.

The chain has TRBV5-6 and TRBJ2-5; a weak D match, TRBD2 (5 bases). CDR3 size: 16 residues. V lost 1 base and J 1 base, leaving 14 bases between the germline ends. CDR1 and CDR2 (germline): SGHDT, YYEEEE. The CDR3, as DNA: TGTGCCAGCAGCTTGTTCGGGGTGATGGGCCAAGAGACCCAGTACTTC. This encodes CASSLFGVMGQETQYF.

The chain links TRBV18 to TRBJ2-3, with D maybe TRBD2 (5 bases). Per the germline V gene, CDR1 is KGHSH and CDR2 is LQKENI. V was clipped by 2 bases and J by 3 bases, with 12 bases between them. The CDR3 is 15 amino acids. CDR3 sequence reads: CASSPISGFTDTQYF. In DNA form, the CDR3 reads TGTGCCAGCTCACCAATATCGGGGTTTACAGATACGCAGTATTTT.

This rearrangement joins TRBV4-1 to TRBJ2-1, with TRBD2 matching 12 bases. CDR3 length equals 18 residues. Per germline, CDR1 MGHRA and CDR2 YSYEKL. Trimming at V came to 3 bases and at J to 5 bases, leaving 11 bases not matched to a gene. The CDR3 coding sequence is TGCGCCAGCAGCCAGGTCGACCTCGGACTAGCGGGGAACAATGAGCAGTTCTTC. This translates into CASSQVDLGLAGNNEQFF.

The chain links TRBV4-3 to TRBJ2-1, with 7 bases identical to TRBD1. Germline V lookup: CDR1 LGHNA, CDR2 YSLEER. Trimming removed 0 bases from V and 6 bases from J; junction bases left unmatched: 2. The CDR3 contains 14 residues. Written as DNA, the CDR3 is TGCGCCAGCAGCCAAGAAGGGGGCCCCAATGAGCAGTTCTTC. As protein: CASSQEGGPNEQFF.

V and J are TRBV10-1 and TRBJ2-1; a weak D match, TRBD2 (5 bases). Deletions cut 5 bases from V and 0 bases from J, with 8 bases between. CDR1 is WNHNN, CDR2 SYGVQD, per germline (reference sequence). The CDR3 contains 14 residues. In DNA form, the CDR3 reads TGCGCCAGCAGTTCGGGGTCCTCCTACAATGAGCAGTTCTTC. It is translated as CASSSGSSYNEQFF.

The J gene is TRBJ1-3, the V gene TRBV7-2; tentatively, D is TRBD1 (5 bases). There are 17 residues in the CDR3. V gave up 5 bases and J gave up 0 bases, with 17 bases separating them. CDR1 is SGHTA, CDR2 FQGNSA, per germline. CDR3 loop: CASSLGTAMSSGNTIYF. CDR3 DNA sequence: TGTGCCAGCAGCCTCGGGACTGCTATGAGCTCTGGAAACACCATATATTTT.

This clone has just a few counts. V gene TRBV6-5 combines with J gene TRBJ1-2, with TRBD1 identical over 10 bases. Germline values: CDR1 MNHEY, CDR2 SVGAGI. The junction had 7 bases not matched to a gene; V was cut back by 6 bases and J by 3 bases. This CDR3 contains 15 residues. The chain's CDR3 is CASSAGTGADYGYTF. CDR3 sequence (DNA): TGTGCCAGCAGCGCCGGGACAGGGGCCGACTATGGCTACACCTTC.

The chain has TRBV19 and TRBJ2-1, with D unresolved. Germline assignment: CDR1 LNHDA and CDR2 SQIVND (reference sequence). V lost 2 bases and J lost 2, with 10 bases in between. The CDR3 extends over 15 amino acids. In DNA form, the CDR3 reads TGTGCCAGTAGTATATCGGGTGGTGCCTACAATGAGCAGTTCTTC. It encodes CASSISGGAYNEQFF.

This chain uses TRBV5-1 with TRBJ2-2; 9 bases map to TRBD2. Germline CDR1 and CDR2: SGHRS and YFSETQ. With 0 bases clipped from V and 6 bases from J, the junction kept 3 bases outside the gene matches. This CDR3 is 15 amino acids long. The CDR3 region is CASSLVAGVPGELFF. The CDR3 bases are TGCGCCAGCAGCTTGGTAGCGGGAGTACCCGGGGAGCTGTTTTTT.

CDR3 protein: CASSPSPTPGTGAYGYTF. The CDR3 coding sequence is TGTGCCAGCAGCCCCAGTCCGACCCCCGGGACAGGGGCGTATGGCTACACCTTC. The V and J genes are TRBV9 and TRBJ1-2, with 10 bases aligning to TRBD1. Germline lookup yields CDR1 SGDLS and CDR2 YYNGEE. Unmatched junction bases numbered 17, after V lost 4 bases and J lost 5 bases. The CDR3 covers 18 residues.

V is TRBV18 and J is TRBJ2-2, with 9 bases identical to TRBD1. The trim removed 6 bases at V and 6 bases at J, leaving 14 bases unmatched. Germline V lookup: CDR1 KGHSH, CDR2 LQKENI. The CDR3 extends over 17 amino acids. The CDR3 loop is CASSDGPGQGSSGELFF. CDR3 in DNA: TGTGCCAGCTCGGACGGGCCGGGACAGGGATCATCCGGGGAGCTGTTTTTT.

The genes are TRBV7-2 and TRBJ2-7; 10 bases fit TRBD2. V lost 4 bases to trimming and J lost 2 bases; unmatched junction nucleotides: 2. The CDR3 totals 14 residues. Germline CDR1 SGHTA, CDR2 FQGNSA. CDR3 in amino acids: CASSSAGGPYEQYF. The CDR3 coding sequence is TGTGCCAGCAGCTCAGCGGGAGGGCCCTACGAGCAGTACTTC.